This T cell receptor (beta chain) originates from a study of blood T cell repertoires in COVID-19. Across the whole study: Acute and convalescent COVID-19 samples came from the United States, Italy and Spain. T cells, B-cell-depleted T cells, or PBMCs supplied cDNA or gDNA.

Per the original methods: Quantification of nucleated cells was approximated via reference gene primer amplification. Here immunoSEQ multiplex PCR was the method, and the copy in TCRdb shows in-frame clones only, minus some. The V and J calls and clone size are taken from that table; D and trimming were inferred from the DNA. This table holds 120,000 to 150,000 clones, 81% found once. V was trimmed by 4 bases and J by 10 bases, leaving 5 bases between them. The CDR3 length is 10 residues. The clonotype was recovered from a human donor with acute or convalescent COVID-19. The donor label of this sample is uncertain. The sequenced material came from peripheral blood. The V and J genes are TRBV12-3 or TRBV12-4 and TRBJ2-1; D is undetermined. Here the CDR3 reads CASSSVEQFF. CDR3 nucleotides: TGTGCCAGCAGTTCAGTGGAGCAGTTCTTC.